This T cell receptor (beta chain) was recorded in a study of CD8+ T cells in alopecia areata. Study in general: Twice daily, treated patients received 5 to 10 mg of oral tofacitinib. Findings and caveats of the study: Tofacitinib significantly decreased scalp clonality and expanded CD8+ clones among top 100. TCRs were shared less clearly across patients than in mice, possibly for HLA-related reasons.

Germline loops: CDR1 LGHNA, CDR2 YNFKEQ. Trimming took off 0 bases at V and 5 bases at J, with 11 bases between the two ends. The CDR3 totals 14 residues. About this clone itself: Its antigen is still unknown.

Treatment in this sample: oral pan-JAK inhibitor, 5-10 mg twice daily. Those with alopecia areata gave lesional scalp punch biopsies and peripheral blood. cDNA serving as the sequencing template came from extracted, reverse transcribed RNA. Data came from immunoSEQ multiplex PCR; TCRdb stores just in-frame clones and leaves some out. This repertoire shows roughly 99,000 clones, 65% to 85% found once; its top ten account for around 25%. The J gene is TRBJ2-7, the V gene TRBV4-2; D may correspond to TRBD1 or TRBD2 (5 bases each). This clonotype was obtained from a human donor with alopecia areata. The specimen comprised CD8+ T cells sorted from blood, sampled at week 24, from a patient treated with tofacitinib. Here the CDR3 DNA reads TGTGCCAGCAGCCAAGAGGGGACGTCGGACGAGCAGTACTTC. Amino acids: CASSQEGTSDEQYF.